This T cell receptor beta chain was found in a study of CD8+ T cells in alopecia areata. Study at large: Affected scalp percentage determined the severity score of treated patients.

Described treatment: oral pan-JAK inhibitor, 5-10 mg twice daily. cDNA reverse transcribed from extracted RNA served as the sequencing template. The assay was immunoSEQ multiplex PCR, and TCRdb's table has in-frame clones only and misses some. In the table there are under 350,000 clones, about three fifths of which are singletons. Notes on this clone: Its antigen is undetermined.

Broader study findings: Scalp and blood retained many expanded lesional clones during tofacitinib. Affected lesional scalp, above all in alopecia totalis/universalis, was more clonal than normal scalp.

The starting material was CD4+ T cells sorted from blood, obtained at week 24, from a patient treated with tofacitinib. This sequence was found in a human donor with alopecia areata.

The CDR3 coding sequence is TGTGCCAGCAGCCGGGGCCTCGGAGGGACCCAGTACTTC. This gives the protein CASSRGLGGTQYF. V is TRBV14 and J is TRBJ2-5; either TRBD1 or TRBD2 may supply D (5 bases each). The germline gives CDR1 SGHDN, CDR2 FVKESK. Trimming cost V 4 bases and J 7 bases, with 13 bases left between them. The CDR3 covers 13 residues.